This note documents a single T cell receptor (beta chain) sequence. These data belong to a study of blood T cell repertoires in COVID-19. Study in general: COVID-19 samples collected from the United States, Italy and Spain covered acute and convalescent phases.

Per the original data handling: Estimates of nucleated cell counts were drawn from the amplification of reference gene primers. Assay: immunoSEQ multiplex PCR; the TCRdb copy retains only in-frame clones and omits some. D and trimming were read from the DNA, whereas the V and J calls and clone size are those reported in that table. In the table there are about 200,000 clones, approximately 81% of which are singletons. Germline CDR1 SGHTA, CDR2 FQGNSA. This CDR3 is built from 15 residues. The V segment lost 5 bases and the J segment 6 bases; nucleotides outside the gene matches: 13. This TCR came from a middle-aged man who had recovered from COVID-19. The chain couples TRBV7-2 to TRBJ2-7, with TRBD2 matching over 7 bases. Sequenced: PBMCs or T cells enriched from blood (not recorded which). This CDR3 reads CASSPVGGRASEQYF. The CDR3 nucleotides read TGTGCCAGCAGCCCCGTTGGTGGGAGGGCATCCGAGCAGTACTTC.